The subject of this entry is one T cell receptor beta chain. Its specificity is not known. This record comes from a study of vaccination effects on CD4 cells after COVID-19. Scientists isolated CD4+ T cells after a roughly nine-day culture period ended. Participants were given two doses of BNT162b2 or mRNA-1273 vaccine. Germline assignment: CDR1 KGHSH and CDR2 LQKENI. The CDR3 contains 17 residues. Trimming pared 3 bases from V and 1 base from J, leaving 15 bases between. Measured with immunoSEQ multiplex PCR; TCRdb has only the in-frame clones, and not every one. The table includes about 45,000 clones, 72% detected once.

The rearrangement uses TRBV18 and TRBJ2-2; perhaps TRBD2 as D (6 bases). This TCR was sampled from a human donor who received a COVID-19 vaccine. Material: CD4+ T cells from PBMCs cultured without peptide, obtained after COVID-19 vaccination. The CDR3 DNA follows: TGTGCCAGCTCACCTTCATATTCGGGGGTGAACACCGGGGAGCTGTTTTTT. Protein: CASSPSYSGVNTGELFF.